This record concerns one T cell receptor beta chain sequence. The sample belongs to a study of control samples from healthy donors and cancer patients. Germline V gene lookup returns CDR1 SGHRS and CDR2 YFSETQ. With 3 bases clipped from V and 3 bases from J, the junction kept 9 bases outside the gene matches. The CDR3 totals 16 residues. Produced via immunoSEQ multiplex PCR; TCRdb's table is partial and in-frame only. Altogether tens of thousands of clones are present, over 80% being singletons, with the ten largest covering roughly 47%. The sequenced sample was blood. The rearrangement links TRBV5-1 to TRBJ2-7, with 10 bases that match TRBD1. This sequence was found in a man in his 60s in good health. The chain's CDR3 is CASSSEPGQGIYEQYF. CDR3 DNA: TGCGCCAGCAGCTCCGAACCGGGACAGGGGATCTACGAGCAGTACTTC.